What follows describes a single T cell receptor beta chain. Its matching antigen is unknown. Naive CD8 cells, CD45RO-negative and positively selected for CCR7, excluded terminally differentiated effector memory CD45RA+ cells. The entry originates in a study of shared clonotypes between healthy human individuals. Study-level background: Sampling drew on donors who were a couple of women and three men aged 18 to 49. Study conclusions and caveats: Larger estimated richness was generally recorded for naive subsets relative to memory subsets.

Germline lookup yields CDR1 SGDLS and CDR2 YYNGEE. Trimming left V 3 bases short and J 1 base short, with 16 bases between. CDR3 size: 17 residues. Sorted-subset replicate PCR reactions were performed with 150 to 200 ng DNA, corresponding to roughly 31,000 T cell genomes. Only in-frame clones appear in the TCRdb table, and some are missing; sequencing was by immunoSEQ multiplex PCR. The sample lists about 1.9 million clones, 93% occurring once. Sequences were obtained from naive CD8+ T cells from PBMCs. The receptor's source is a man younger than 35 in good health. Some clones in this sample may be carry-over from other donors' samples. The rearrangement links TRBV9 to TRBJ2-2, with a weak D call TRBD1 (5 bases). The DNA of the CDR3 is TGTGCCAGCAGCGCCCTCAGCCGCAGGGAGAACACCGGGGAGCTGTTTTTT. Its translation: CASSALSRRENTGELFF.